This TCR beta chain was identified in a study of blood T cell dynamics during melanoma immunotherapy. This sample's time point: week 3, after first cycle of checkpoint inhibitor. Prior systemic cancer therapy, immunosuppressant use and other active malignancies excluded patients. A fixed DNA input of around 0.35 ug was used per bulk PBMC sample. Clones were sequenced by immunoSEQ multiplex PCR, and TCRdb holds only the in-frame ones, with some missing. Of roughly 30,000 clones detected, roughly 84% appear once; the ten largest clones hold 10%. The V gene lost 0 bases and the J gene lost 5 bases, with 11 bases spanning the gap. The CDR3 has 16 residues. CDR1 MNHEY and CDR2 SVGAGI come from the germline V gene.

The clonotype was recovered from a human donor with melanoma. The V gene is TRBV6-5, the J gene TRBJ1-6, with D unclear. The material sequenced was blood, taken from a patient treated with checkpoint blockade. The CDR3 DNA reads TGTGCCAGCAGTTACTCGATGGGCAGCAATAATTCACCCCTCCACTTT. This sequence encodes CASSYSMGSNNSPLHF.